Reported below is one T cell receptor (beta chain). The target antigen is unknown. Time point reported: cycle 4 day 1 (C4D1), after less than seven weeks of nivolumab. Brentuximab vedotin exposure varied, and every patient relapsed after autologous stem cell transplantation. Libraries were prepared by immunoSEQ multiplex PCR; TCRdb keeps only in-frame clonotypes and omits some of them. The table shows about 64,000 clones, with approximately 92% occurring only once. V lost 7 bases and J lost 1, with 11 bases in between. The CDR3 is made up of 14 amino acids. Germline V lookup: CDR1 LNHDA, CDR2 SQIVND (reference sequence). These data come from a study of PD-1 blockade in classical Hodgkin lymphoma. Findings of the study overall: By cycle point C4D1, TCR diversity had risen significantly in CD4+ cells (but not CD8+ cells). Complete responders matched newly diagnosed patients in baseline diversity. The study reported lower baseline TCR diversity in newly diagnosed patients than in healthy donors. Patients starting nivolumab under 1 year after ASCT were excluded.

The TCR comes from a human donor with classical Hodgkin lymphoma. The starting material was peripheral blood mononuclear cells (PBMCs), obtained before the fourth cycle of nivolumab. This chain links TRBV19 with TRBJ1-3; D gene unclear. DNA of the CDR3: TGTGCCAGTATCCGGACTCAATCTGGAAACACCATATATTTT. Protein sequence: CASIRTQSGNTIYF.